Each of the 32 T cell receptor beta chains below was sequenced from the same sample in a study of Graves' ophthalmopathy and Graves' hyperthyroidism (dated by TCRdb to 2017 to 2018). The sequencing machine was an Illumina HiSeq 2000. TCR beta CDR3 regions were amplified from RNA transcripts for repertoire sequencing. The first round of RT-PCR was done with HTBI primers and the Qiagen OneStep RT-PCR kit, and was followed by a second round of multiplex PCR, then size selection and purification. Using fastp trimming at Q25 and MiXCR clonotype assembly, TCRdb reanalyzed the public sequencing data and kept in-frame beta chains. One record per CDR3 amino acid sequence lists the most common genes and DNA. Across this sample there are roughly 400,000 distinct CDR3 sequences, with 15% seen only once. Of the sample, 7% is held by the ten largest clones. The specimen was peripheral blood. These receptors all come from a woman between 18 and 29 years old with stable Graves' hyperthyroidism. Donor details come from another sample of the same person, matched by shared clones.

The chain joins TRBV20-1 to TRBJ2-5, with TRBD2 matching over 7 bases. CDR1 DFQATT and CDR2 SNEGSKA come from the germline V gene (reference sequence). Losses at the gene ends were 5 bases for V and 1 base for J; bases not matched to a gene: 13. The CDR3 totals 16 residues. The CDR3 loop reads CSAPPWGGGLQETQYF. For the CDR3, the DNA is TGCAGTGCTCCTCCGTGGGGGGGGGGTCTCCAAGAGACCCAGTACTTC.

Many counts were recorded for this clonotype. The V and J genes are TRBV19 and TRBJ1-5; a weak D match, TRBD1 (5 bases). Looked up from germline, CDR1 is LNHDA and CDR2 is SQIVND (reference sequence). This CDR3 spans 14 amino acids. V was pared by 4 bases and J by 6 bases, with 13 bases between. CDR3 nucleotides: TGTGCCAGTAGTAGGACAACACAAAGTCAGCCCCAGCATTTT. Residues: CASSRTTQSQPQHF. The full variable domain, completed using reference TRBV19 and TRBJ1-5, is DGGITQSPKYLFRKEGQNVTLSCEQNLNHDAMYWYRQDPGQGLRLIYYSQIVNDFQKGDIAEGYSVSREKKESFPLTVTSAQKNPTAFYLCASSRTTQSQPQHFGDGTRLSIL.

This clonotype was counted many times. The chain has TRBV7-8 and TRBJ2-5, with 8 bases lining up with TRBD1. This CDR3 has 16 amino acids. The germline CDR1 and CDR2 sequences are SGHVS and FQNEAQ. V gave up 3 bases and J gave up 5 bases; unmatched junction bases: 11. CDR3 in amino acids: CASSFLISGGRETQYF. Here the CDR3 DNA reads TGTGCCAGCAGCTTTCTGATATCAGGGGGCCGGGAGACCCAGTACTTC. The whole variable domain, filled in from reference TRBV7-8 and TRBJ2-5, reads GAGVSQSPRYKVAKRGQDVALRCDPISGHVSLFWYQQALGQGPEFLTYFQNEAQLDKSGLPSDRFFAERPEGSVSTLKIQRTQQEDSAVYLCASSFLISGGRETQYFGPGTRLLVL.

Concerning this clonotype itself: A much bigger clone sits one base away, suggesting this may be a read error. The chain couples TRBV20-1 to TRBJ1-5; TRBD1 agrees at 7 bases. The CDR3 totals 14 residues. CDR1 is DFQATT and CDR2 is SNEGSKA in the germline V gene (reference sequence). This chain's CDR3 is CSANPTGKSQPQRF. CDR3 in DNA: TGCAGTGCTAACCCGACAGGGAAGAGTCAGCCCCAGCGTTTT.

The CDR3 here is CSVGSVGPYGYTF. CDR3 sequence (DNA): TGCAGCGTAGGGTCAGTGGGACCCTATGGCTACACCTTC. This chain joins TRBV29-1 and TRBJ1-2, with D possibly being TRBD1 (5 bases). Between the trimmed V and J ends, which lost 6 bases and 4 bases, there was a span of 15 bases. The CDR3 is made up of 13 amino acids. From germline, CDR1 is SQVTM and CDR2 ANQGSEA.

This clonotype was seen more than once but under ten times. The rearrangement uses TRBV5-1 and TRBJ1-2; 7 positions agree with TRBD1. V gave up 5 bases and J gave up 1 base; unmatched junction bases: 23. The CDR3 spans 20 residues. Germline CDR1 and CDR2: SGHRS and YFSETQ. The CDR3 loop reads CASRFEGTRDRTRFNYGYTF. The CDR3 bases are TGCGCCAGCAGGTTTGAGGGAACCCGGGACAGAACCCGATTTAACTATGGCTACACCTTC.

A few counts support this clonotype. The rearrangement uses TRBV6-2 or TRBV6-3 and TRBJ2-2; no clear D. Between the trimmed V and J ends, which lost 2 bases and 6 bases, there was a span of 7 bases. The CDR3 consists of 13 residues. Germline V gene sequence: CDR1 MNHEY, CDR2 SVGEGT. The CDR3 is CASSYPDPGELFF. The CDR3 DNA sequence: TGTGCCAGCAGTTACCCTGACCCCGGGGAGCTGTTTTTT.

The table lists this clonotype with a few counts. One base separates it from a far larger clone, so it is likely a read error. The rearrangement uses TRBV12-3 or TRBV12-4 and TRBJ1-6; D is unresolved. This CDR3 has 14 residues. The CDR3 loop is CASSLSSYNSHLHF. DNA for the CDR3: TGTGCCAGCAGTCTAAGCTCCTATAATTCACACCTCCACTTT.

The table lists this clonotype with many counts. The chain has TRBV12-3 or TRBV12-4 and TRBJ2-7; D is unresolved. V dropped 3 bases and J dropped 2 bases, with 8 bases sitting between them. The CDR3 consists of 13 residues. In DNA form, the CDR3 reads TGTGCCAGCAGTTTGAGAATTGCCTACGAGCAGTACTTC. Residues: CASSLRIAYEQYF.

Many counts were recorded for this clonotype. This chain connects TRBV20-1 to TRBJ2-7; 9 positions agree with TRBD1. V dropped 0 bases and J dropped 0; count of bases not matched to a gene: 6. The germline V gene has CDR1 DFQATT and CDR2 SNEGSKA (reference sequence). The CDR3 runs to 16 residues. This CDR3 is CSAREEGTGSSYEQYF. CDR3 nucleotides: TGCAGTGCTAGAGAGGAAGGGACAGGGAGCTCCTACGAGCAGTACTTC.

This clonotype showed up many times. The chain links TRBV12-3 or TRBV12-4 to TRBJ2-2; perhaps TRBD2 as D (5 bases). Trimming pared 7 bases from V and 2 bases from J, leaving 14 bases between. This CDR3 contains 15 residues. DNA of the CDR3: TGTGCCAGCAAGGGAGACACCGCTAACACCGGGGAGCTGTTTTTT. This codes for CASKGDTANTGELFF.

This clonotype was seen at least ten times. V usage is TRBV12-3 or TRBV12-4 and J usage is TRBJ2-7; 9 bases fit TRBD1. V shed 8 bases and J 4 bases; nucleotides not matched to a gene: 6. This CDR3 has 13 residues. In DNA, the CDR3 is TGTGCCAGCGGTGGACAGGGGACTTACGAGCAGTACTTC. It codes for CASGGQGTYEQYF.

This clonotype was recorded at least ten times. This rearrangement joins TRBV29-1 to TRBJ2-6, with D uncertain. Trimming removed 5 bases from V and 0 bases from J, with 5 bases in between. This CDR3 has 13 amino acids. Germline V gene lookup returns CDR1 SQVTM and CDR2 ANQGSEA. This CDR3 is CSVQYSGANVLTF. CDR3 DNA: TGCAGCGTTCAGTACTCTGGGGCCAACGTCCTGACTTTC.

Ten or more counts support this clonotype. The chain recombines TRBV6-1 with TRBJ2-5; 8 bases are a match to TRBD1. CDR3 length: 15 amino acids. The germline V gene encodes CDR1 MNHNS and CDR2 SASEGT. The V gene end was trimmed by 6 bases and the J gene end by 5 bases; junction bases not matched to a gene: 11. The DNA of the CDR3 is TGTGCCAGCAGACTAACCCGGACAGGGCGGGAGACCCAGTACTTC. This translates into CASRLTRTGRETQYF.

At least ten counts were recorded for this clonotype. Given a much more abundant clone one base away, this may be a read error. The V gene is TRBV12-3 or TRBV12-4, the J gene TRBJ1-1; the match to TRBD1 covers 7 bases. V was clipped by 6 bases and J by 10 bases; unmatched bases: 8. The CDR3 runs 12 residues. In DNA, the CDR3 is TGTGCCAGCAGCTCGGGACAGTATGGAGCTTTCTTT. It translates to CASSSGQYGAFF.

The DNA for the CDR3 is TGTGCCAGCACCTATACAGGGGAAGAGACCCAGTACTTC. Its protein product is CASTYTGEETQYF. This chain joins TRBV12-3 or TRBV12-4 and TRBJ2-5; 7 bases match TRBD1. The CDR3 spans 13 residues. After removal of 7 bases from V and 3 bases from J, the junction contained 5 bases not matched to a gene.

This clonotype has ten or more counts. DNA for the CDR3: TGTGCCAGCAGTTTACTCTTTCAGTTCCGTACGGACATAGGAAACACCATATATTTT. It translates to CASSLLFQFRTDIGNTIYF. The V and J genes are TRBV12-3 or TRBV12-4 and TRBJ1-3, with D tentatively TRBD1 (5 bases). V was clipped by 2 bases and J by 4 bases, with 24 bases between them. This CDR3 has 19 residues.

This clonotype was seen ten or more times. CDR3 sequence: CASSWTSFMETQYF. In DNA, the CDR3 is TGTGCCAGCAGCTGGACTAGCTTCATGGAGACCCAGTACTTC. The rearrangement joins TRBV6-2 or TRBV6-3 to TRBJ2-5; TRBD2 agrees at 8 bases. The germline gives CDR1 MNHEY, CDR2 SVGEGT. The CDR3 length is 14 residues. Trimming at V came to 6 bases and at J to 5 bases, leaving 8 bases not matched to a gene.

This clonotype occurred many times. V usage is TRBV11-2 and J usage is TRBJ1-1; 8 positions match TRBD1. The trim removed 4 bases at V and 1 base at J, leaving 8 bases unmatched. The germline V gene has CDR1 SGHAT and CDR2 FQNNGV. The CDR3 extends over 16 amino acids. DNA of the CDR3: TGTGCCAGCAGCTCCCGGTTGGGACAGGAGAACACTGAAGCTTTCTTT. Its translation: CASSSRLGQENTEAFF.

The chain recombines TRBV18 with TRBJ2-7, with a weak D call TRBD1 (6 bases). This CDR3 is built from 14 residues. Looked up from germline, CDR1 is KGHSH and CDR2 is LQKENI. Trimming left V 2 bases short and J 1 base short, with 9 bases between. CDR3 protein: CASSPKRGSYEQYF. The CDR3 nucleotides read TGTGCCAGCTCACCAAAGAGGGGGTCCTACGAGCAGTACTTC. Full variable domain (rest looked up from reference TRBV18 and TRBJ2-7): NAGVMQNPRHLVRRRGQEARLRCSPMKGHSHVYWYRQLPEEGLKFMVYLQKENIIDESGMPKERFSAEFPKEGPSILRIQQVVRGDSAAYFCASSPKRGSYEQYFGPGTRLTVT.

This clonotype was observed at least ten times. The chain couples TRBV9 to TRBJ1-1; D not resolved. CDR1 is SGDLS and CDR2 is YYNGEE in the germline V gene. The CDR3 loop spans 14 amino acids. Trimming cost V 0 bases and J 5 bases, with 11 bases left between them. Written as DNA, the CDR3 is TGTGCCAGCAGCGTAGATCCGGGGATGACTGAAGCTTTCTTT. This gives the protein CASSVDPGMTEAFF.

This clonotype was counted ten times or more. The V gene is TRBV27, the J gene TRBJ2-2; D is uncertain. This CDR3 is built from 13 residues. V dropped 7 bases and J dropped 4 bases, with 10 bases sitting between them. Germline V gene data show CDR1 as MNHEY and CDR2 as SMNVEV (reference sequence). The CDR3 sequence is CASISRATGELFF. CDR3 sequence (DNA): TGTGCCAGCATATCTAGAGCCACCGGGGAGCTGTTTTTT.

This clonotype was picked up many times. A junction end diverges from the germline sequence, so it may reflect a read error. As DNA, the CDR3 is TGTGCCAGCAGCACCCGCGGAGGGGTCTATGGTTACACCTTC. Its protein product is CASSTRGGVYGYTF. The rearrangement uses TRBV11-3 and TRBJ1-2; a weak D match, TRBD1 (5 bases). Germline V gene data show CDR1 as SGHNT and CDR2 as YENEEA. The CDR3 loop spans 14 amino acids. The variable domain in full, with the rest retrieved from reference TRBV11-3 and TRBJ1-2, is EAGVVQSPRYKIIEKKQPVAFWCNPISGHNTLYWYLQNLGQGPELLIRYENEEAVDDSQLPKDRFSAERLKGVDSTLKIQPAELGDSAVYLCASSTRGGVYGYTFGSGTRLTVV.

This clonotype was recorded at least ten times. CDR3 bases: TGTGCCAGCAGCGCAGGCCTGGGCCCCTACGAGCAGTACTTC. Protein sequence: CASSAGLGPYEQYF. The chain is built from TRBV7-8 and TRBJ2-7; unclear D gene. This CDR3 has 14 amino acids. V was shortened by 5 bases and J by 2 bases, with 13 bases between the two germline ends. Germline values: CDR1 SGHVS, CDR2 FQNEAQ. Full variable domain (remainder filled in from reference TRBV7-8 and TRBJ2-7): GAGVSQSPRYKVAKRGQDVALRCDPISGHVSLFWYQQALGQGPEFLTYFQNEAQLDKSGLPSDRFFAERPEGSVSTLKIQRTQQEDSAVYLCASSAGLGPYEQYFGPGTRLTVT.

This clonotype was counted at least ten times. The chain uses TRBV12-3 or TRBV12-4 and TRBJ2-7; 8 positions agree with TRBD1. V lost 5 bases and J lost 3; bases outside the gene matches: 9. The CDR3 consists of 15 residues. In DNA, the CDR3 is TGTGCCAGCAGTCCAAGCCCTACAGGGGGCTACGAGCAGTACTTC. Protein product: CASSPSPTGGYEQYF.

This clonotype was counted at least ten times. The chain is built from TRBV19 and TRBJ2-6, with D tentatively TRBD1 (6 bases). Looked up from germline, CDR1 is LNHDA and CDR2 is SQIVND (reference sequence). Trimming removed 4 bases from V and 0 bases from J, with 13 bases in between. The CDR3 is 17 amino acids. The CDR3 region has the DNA TGTGCCAGTAGTAGACAGGTGGAACTCTCTGGGGCCAACGTCCTGACTTTC. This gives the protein CASSRQVELSGANVLTF.

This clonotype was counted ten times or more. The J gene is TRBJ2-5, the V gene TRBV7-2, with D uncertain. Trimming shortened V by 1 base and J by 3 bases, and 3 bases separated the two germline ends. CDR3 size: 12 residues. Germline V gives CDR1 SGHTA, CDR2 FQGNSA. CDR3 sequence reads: CASSLDKETQYF. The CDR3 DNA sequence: TGTGCCAGCAGCTTAGACAAAGAGACCCAGTACTTC. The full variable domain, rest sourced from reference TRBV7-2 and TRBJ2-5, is GAGVSQSPSNKVTEKGKDVELRCDPISGHTALYWYRQSLGQGLEFLIYFQGNSAPDKSGLPSDRFSAERTGGSVSTLTIQRTQQEDSAVYLCASSLDKETQYFGPGTRLLVL.

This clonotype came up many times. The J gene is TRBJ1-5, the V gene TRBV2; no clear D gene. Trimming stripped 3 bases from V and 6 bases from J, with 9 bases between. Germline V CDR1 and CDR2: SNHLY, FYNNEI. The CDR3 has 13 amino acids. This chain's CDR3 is CASSEVGGQPQHF. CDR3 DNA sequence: TGTGCCAGCAGTGAGGTGGGAGGTCAGCCCCAGCATTTT.

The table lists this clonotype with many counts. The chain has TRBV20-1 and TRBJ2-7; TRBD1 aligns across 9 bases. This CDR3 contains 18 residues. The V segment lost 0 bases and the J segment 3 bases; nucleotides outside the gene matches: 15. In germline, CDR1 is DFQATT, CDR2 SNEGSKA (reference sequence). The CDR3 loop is CSARDIGDRVSPYYEQYF. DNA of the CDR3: TGCAGTGCTAGAGATATAGGGGACAGGGTTTCCCCATACTACGAGCAGTACTTC.

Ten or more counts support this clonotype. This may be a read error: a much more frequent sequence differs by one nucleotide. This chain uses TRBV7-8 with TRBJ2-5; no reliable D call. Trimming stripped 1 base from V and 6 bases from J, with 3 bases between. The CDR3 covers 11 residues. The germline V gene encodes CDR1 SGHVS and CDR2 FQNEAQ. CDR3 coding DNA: TGTGCCAGCAGCTTAGGGCAGACCCAGTACTTC. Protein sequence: CASSLGQTQYF.

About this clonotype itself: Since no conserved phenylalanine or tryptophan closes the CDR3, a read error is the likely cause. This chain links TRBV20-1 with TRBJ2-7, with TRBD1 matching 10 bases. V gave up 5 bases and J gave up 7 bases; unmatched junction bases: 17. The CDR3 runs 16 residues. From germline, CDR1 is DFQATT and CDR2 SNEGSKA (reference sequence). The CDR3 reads CSAASGTGAGAREQYY. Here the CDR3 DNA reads TGCAGTGCTGCCTCCGGGACAGGGGCCGGGGCTCGGGAGCAGTACTAC.

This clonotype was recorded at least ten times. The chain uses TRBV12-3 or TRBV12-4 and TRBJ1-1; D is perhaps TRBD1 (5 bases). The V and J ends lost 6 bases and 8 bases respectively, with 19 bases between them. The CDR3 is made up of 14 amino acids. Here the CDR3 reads CASRLQVAPGEAFF. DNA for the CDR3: TGTGCCAGCAGGCTACAGGTCGCGCCCGGGGAAGCTTTCTTT.